One sample yielded the 30 T cell receptor beta chains listed below, sequenced in a study of blood T cell repertoires in COVID-19. Measured with immunoSEQ multiplex PCR; TCRdb has only the in-frame clones, and not every one. The sample yields about 400,000 clones, around nine tenths seen once. The sample was peripheral blood. These receptors all come from a human donor in a cohort sampled during active COVID-19.

This clone came up a few times. The V and J genes are TRBV7-9 and TRBJ1-5, with 7 positions matching TRBD1. The CDR3 consists of 16 residues. V lost 4 bases to trimming and J lost 0 bases; unmatched junction nucleotides: 6. Germline V gives CDR1 SEHNR, CDR2 FQNEAQ (reference sequence). CDR3 sequence (DNA): TGTGCCAGCAGCTGGGGGACAGCTTATAGCAATCAGCCCCAGCATTTT. Its translation: CASSWGTAYSNQPQHF.

The chain couples TRBV18 to TRBJ2-1; TRBD2 matches 8 bases. There are 15 residues in the CDR3. V was pared by 2 bases and J by 2 bases, with 2 bases of the junction left unmatched. The V gene's germline CDR1 is KGHSH and CDR2 LQKENI. This CDR3 is CASSPGAGAYNEQFF. CDR3 in DNA: TGTGCCAGCTCACCAGGAGCGGGGGCCTACAATGAGCAGTTCTTC.

V and J are TRBV29-1 and TRBJ1-1, with D unclear. The CDR3 is made up of 12 amino acids. Germline V CDR1 and CDR2: SQVTM, ANQGSEA. V gave up 7 bases and J gave up 1 base, with 10 bases separating them. CDR3 protein: CSACPGNTEAFF. The CDR3 coding sequence is TGCAGCGCCTGCCCGGGGAACACTGAAGCTTTCTTT.

The rearrangement links TRBV3-1 (or the pseudogene TRBV3-2) to TRBJ1-1; D gene unclear. Germline V lookup: CDR1 LGHDT, CDR2 YNNKEL (reference sequence). This CDR3 has 13 residues. Trimming stripped 2 bases from V and 4 bases from J, with 8 bases between. This CDR3 reads CASSQPDTTEAFF. As DNA, the CDR3 is TGTGCCAGCAGCCAACCTGACACCACTGAAGCTTTCTTT.

V and J are TRBV4-2 and TRBJ2-1; 8 bases are a match to TRBD1. The CDR3 consists of 15 residues. V gave up 3 bases and J gave up 7 bases; unmatched junction bases: 8. Germline V gene data show CDR1 as LGHNA and CDR2 as YNFKEQ. CDR3 in DNA: TGTGCCAGCAGCCATCTTCCAGGGGGCGGGAATGAGCAGTTCTTC. Protein: CASSHLPGGGNEQFF.

The chain uses TRBV15 and TRBJ2-3; TRBD1 might be the D (6 bases). Trimming left V 8 bases short and J 0 bases short, with 12 bases between. Germline CDR1 and CDR2: LNHNV and YYDKDF (reference sequence). The CDR3 loop spans 14 amino acids. CDR3 sequence reads: CATENRASTDTQYF. CDR3 nucleotide sequence: TGTGCCACCGAGAACAGGGCTAGCACAGATACGCAGTATTTT. The full variable domain, rest sourced from reference TRBV15 and TRBJ2-3, is DAMVIQNPRYQVTQFGKPVTLSCSQTLNHNVMYWYQQKSSQAPKLLFHYYDKDFNNEADTPDNFQSRRPNTSFCFLDIRSPGLGDTAMYLCATENRASTDTQYFGPGTRLTVL.

The chain recombines TRBV5-1 with TRBJ2-5, with 8 bases matching TRBD2. The CDR3 spans 14 residues. Germline CDR1 is SGHRS and CDR2 is YFSETQ. Germline trimming cut 2 bases from V and 5 bases from J; bases unmatched to any gene: 5. CDR3: CASSFTPGGETQYF. The CDR3 DNA sequence: TGCGCCAGCAGCTTCACTCCGGGGGGGGAGACCCAGTACTTC.

V usage is TRBV5-1 and J usage is TRBJ2-5, with D maybe TRBD2 (6 bases). The V end lost 0 bases, the J end lost 3 bases, and 9 bases lay between the germline ends. The germline V gene encodes CDR1 SGHRS and CDR2 YFSETQ. This CDR3 comprises 14 residues. CDR3 protein: CASSLELAEETQYF. In DNA form, the CDR3 reads TGCGCCAGCAGCTTGGAACTAGCAGAAGAGACCCAGTACTTC. The variable domain in full, completed from reference TRBV5-1 and TRBJ2-5, reads KAGVTQTPRYLIKTRGQQVTLSCSPISGHRSVSWYQQTPGQGLQFLFEYFSETQRNKGNFPGRFSGRQFSNSRSEMNVSTLELGDSALYLCASSLELAEETQYFGPGTRLLVL.

The rearrangement joins TRBV5-5 to TRBJ1-4; no reliable D call. Germline assignment: CDR1 SGHKS and CDR2 YYEKEE (reference sequence). The CDR3 contains 16 residues. Trimming took off 3 bases at V and 0 bases at J, with 12 bases between the two ends. CDR3 protein: CASSSLAGSTNEKLFF. In DNA, the CDR3 is TGTGCCAGCAGCTCTCTAGCCGGATCAACTAATGAAAAACTGTTTTTT. The full variable domain, its missing parts supplied by reference TRBV5-5 and TRBJ1-4, is DAGVTQSPTHLIKTRGQQVTLRCSPISGHKSVSWYQQVLGQGPQFIFQYYEKEERGRGNFPDRFSARQFPNYSSELNVNALLLGDSALYLCASSSLAGSTNEKLFFGSGTQLSVL.

About this clone itself: In the same sample, other DNA sequences code for this CDR3. This chain uses TRBV10-3 with TRBJ2-7; 11 bases agree with TRBD2. The CDR3 is 15 residues long. Germline V gene lookup returns CDR1 ENHRY and CDR2 SYGVKD. V lost 6 bases, J lost 1 base, and 5 bases stayed unmatched. CDR3 sequence reads: CAISAASGGSYEQYF. The CDR3 bases are TGTGCCATCAGCGCGGCTAGCGGGGGGTCCTACGAGCAGTACTTC.

The chain recombines TRBV10-3 with TRBJ1-5; tentative D call: TRBD1 (6 bases). Trimming pared 2 bases from V and 7 bases from J, leaving 9 bases between. Germline loops: CDR1 ENHRY, CDR2 SYGVKD. The CDR3 spans 13 residues. CDR3 residues: CAISEIGGQPQHF. In nucleotides, the CDR3 is TGTGCCATCAGTGAGATAGGGGGACAGCCCCAGCATTTT.

This clone is a singleton in its sample. J is TRBJ2-7 and V is TRBV5-6, with TRBD2 as a possible D gene (5 bases). Germline V gene sequence: CDR1 SGHDT, CDR2 YYEEEE. This CDR3 has 14 residues. The V gene lost 0 bases and the J gene lost 2 bases, with 9 bases spanning the gap. CDR3 residues: CASSLGPGTYEQYF. The CDR3, as DNA: TGTGCCAGCAGCTTGGGGCCGGGAACCTACGAGCAGTACTTC.

This CDR3 reads CASSAGLVEFNEQFF. The DNA for the CDR3 is TGCGCCAGCAGTGCTGGACTAGTGGAGTTCAATGAGCAGTTCTTC. The chain recombines TRBV10-1 with TRBJ2-1, with TRBD2 matching 7 bases. The V gene end was trimmed by 4 bases and the J gene end by 6 bases; junction bases not matched to a gene: 9. This CDR3 has 15 amino acids. In germline, CDR1 is WNHNN, CDR2 SYGVQD (reference sequence).

The V call is TRBV3-1 (or the pseudogene TRBV3-2), the J call TRBJ1-3, with no clear D. The CDR3 totals 16 residues. V was cut by 2 bases and J by 0 bases, with 11 bases left in between. Germline CDR1 and CDR2: LGHDT and YNNKEL (reference sequence). The CDR3 is CASSQTHTNSGNTIYF. The CDR3, as DNA: TGTGCCAGCAGCCAAACGCATACAAACTCTGGAAACACCATATATTTT.

This sequence joins TRBV5-1 and TRBJ1-1; a weak D match, TRBD1 (6 bases). Germline V gene data show CDR1 as SGHRS and CDR2 as YFSETQ. The CDR3 runs 13 residues. The V end lost 4 bases, the J end lost 3 bases, and 10 bases lay between the germline ends. In DNA form, the CDR3 reads TGCGCCAGCAGCCAGGGGTTCGACACTGAAGCTTTCTTT. Translating gives CASSQGFDTEAFF.

The CDR3, as DNA: TGTGCCAGCAGCTTTTCAGGGCCAGGGGAAGGAGAGACCCAGTACTTC. Translating it yields CASSFSGPGEGETQYF. The gene calls are TRBV11-2 and TRBJ2-5; possible D gene TRBD1, 6 bases. This CDR3 contains 16 residues. Germline CDR1 and CDR2: SGHAT and FQNNGV. Trimming left V 3 bases short and J 4 bases short, with 18 bases between. The whole variable domain, remainder taken from reference TRBV11-2 and TRBJ2-5, is EAGVAQSPRYKIIEKRQSVAFWCNPISGHATLYWYQQILGQGPKLLIQFQNNGVVDDSQLPKDRFSAERLKGVDSTLKIQPAKLEDSAVYLCASSFSGPGEGETQYFGPGTRLLVL.

The chain combines TRBV7-3 with TRBJ2-3; 9 nucleotides line up with TRBD1. The CDR3 loop spans 15 amino acids. Germline values: CDR1 SGHTA, CDR2 FQGTGA. Germline trimming cut 5 bases from V and 4 bases from J; bases unmatched to any gene: 7. CDR3 coding DNA: TGTGCCAGCAGCGCTGGGACAGGGTTACCAGATACGCAGTATTTT. It specifies CASSAGTGLPDTQYF.

V is TRBV9 and J is TRBJ2-7; the match to TRBD2 covers 9 bases. The V and J ends lost 4 bases and 3 bases, in that order; junction bases with no gene match: 8. The CDR3 has 15 amino acids. Per the germline V gene, CDR1 is SGDLS and CDR2 is YYNGEE. The CDR3 here is CASSPGGSGGYEQYF. Written as DNA, the CDR3 is TGTGCCAGCAGCCCAGGTGGTAGCGGGGGCTACGAGCAGTACTTC.

The chain carries TRBV27 and TRBJ1-1; possibly TRBD1 for D (5 bases). The germline V gene encodes CDR1 MNHEY and CDR2 SMNVEV (reference sequence). The CDR3 covers 20 residues. With 2 bases removed from V and 1 base from J, the gap between germline ends came to 26 bases. The DNA for the CDR3 is TGTGCCAGCAGTTTACTGTCCCTGGGGCGGCCGGCCGTTGGGAACACTGAAGCTTTCTTT. Its translation: CASSLLSLGRPAVGNTEAFF.

Regarding this clone: This same CDR3 is encoded by further DNA sequences in the sample. The chain links TRBV6-5 to TRBJ2-3; 10 nucleotides match TRBD1. Germline V CDR1 and CDR2: MNHEY, SVGAGI. There are 15 residues in the CDR3. J lost 3 bases, V lost 6 bases, and 6 bases had no gene match. The CDR3 is CASSIDRGPTDTQYF. The CDR3 nucleotides are TGTGCCAGCAGCATTGACAGGGGGCCTACAGATACGCAGTATTTT.

The gene calls are TRBV5-1 and TRBJ1-6; D unresolved. Germline V CDR1 and CDR2: SGHRS, YFSETQ. Trimming removed 4 bases at V and 5 bases at J, with 13 bases between. The CDR3 length is 15 residues. The CDR3 reads CASSLGAADNSPLHF. CDR3 nucleotides: TGCGCCAGCAGCCTTGGAGCAGCTGATAATTCACCCCTCCACTTT.

J is TRBJ1-6 and V is TRBV6-5; D may be TRBD1 (6 bases). The V and J ends lost 2 bases and 9 bases respectively, with 11 bases between them. In germline, CDR1 is MNHEY, CDR2 SVGAGI. The CDR3 loop spans 14 amino acids. The CDR3, as DNA: TGTGCCAGCAGTTACCTGACCAGGGGTTCACCCCTCCACTTT. As protein: CASSYLTRGSPLHF.

This chain uses TRBV9 with TRBJ2-2; 7 bases are a match to TRBD2. The CDR3 sequence is 14 residues long. The ends lost 7 bases at V and 2 bases at J; junction bases unmatched: 5. Germline CDR1 and CDR2: SGDLS and YYNGEE. The CDR3 DNA reads as TGTGCCAGCGGGGGACTACTCAACACCGGGGAGCTGTTTTTT. This translates into CASGGLLNTGELFF. Looking up the rest from reference TRBV9 and TRBJ2-2 gives the full variable domain: DSGVTQTPKHLITATGQRVTLRCSPRSGDLSVYWYQQSLDQGLQFLIQYYNGEERAKGNILERFSAQQFPDLHSELNLSSLELGDSALYFCASGGLLNTGELFFGEGSRLTVL.

This rearrangement joins TRBV6-2 or TRBV6-3 to TRBJ2-1; TRBD2 matches at 9 bases. This CDR3 region has 15 residues. V lost 2 bases, J lost 7 bases, and 6 bases stayed unmatched. Germline-derived CDR1 and CDR2 are MNHEY and SVGEGT. The CDR3 is CASSYDRGGVNEQFF. CDR3 DNA sequence: TGTGCCAGCAGTTACGACCGCGGGGGGGTGAATGAGCAGTTCTTC.

Here the CDR3 reads CASSGTRWGELFF. CDR3 DNA: TGCGCCAGCAGCGGGACTAGATGGGGGGAGCTGTTTTTT. The gene calls are TRBV10-2 and TRBJ2-2; 8 bases are shared with TRBD2. Per germline, CDR1 WSHSY and CDR2 SAAADI. V lost 6 bases, J lost 8 bases, and 5 bases stayed unmatched. The CDR3 loop spans 13 amino acids.

The CDR3 loop reads CSVESFLEGYTF. CDR3 nucleotides: TGCAGCGTTGAATCATTTCTTGAGGGCTACACCTTC. The rearrangement links TRBV29-1 to TRBJ1-2; D is unresolved. The CDR3 extends over 12 amino acids. Germline V gives CDR1 SQVTM, CDR2 ANQGSEA. Trimming removed 2 bases at V and 8 bases at J, with 12 bases between.

This clone appeared a few times. The V and J genes are TRBV30 and TRBJ2-5; the D gene is possibly TRBD2 (6 bases). Looked up from germline, CDR1 is GTSNPN and CDR2 is SVGIG (reference sequence). The CDR3 has 14 amino acids. Trimming shortened V by 3 bases and J by 2 bases, and 13 bases separated the two germline ends. In DNA, the CDR3 is TGTGCCTGGAGCACGGACGGACTACAAGAGACCCAGTACTTC. It translates to CAWSTDGLQETQYF. Combining the CDR3 with reference TRBV30 and TRBJ2-5 gives the whole variable domain SQTIHQWPATLVQPVGSPLSLECTVEGTSNPNLYWYRQAAGRGLQLLFYSVGIGQISSEVPQNLSASRPQDRQFILSSKKLLLSDSGFYLCAWSTDGLQETQYFGPGTRLLVL.

The chain's CDR3 is CASSKRTVRYQETQYF. As DNA, the CDR3 is TGTGCCAGCAGCAAAAGGACAGTAAGGTACCAAGAGACCCAGTACTTC. This chain connects TRBV11-1 to TRBJ2-5, with D perhaps matching TRBD1 (6 bases). This CDR3 is built from 16 residues. The germline V gene encodes CDR1 SGHAT and CDR2 FQDESV (reference sequence). V lost 5 bases, J lost 0 bases, and 16 bases lay in between.

This clone was recorded once. The J gene is TRBJ2-1, the V gene TRBV2, with 11 positions matching TRBD1. The CDR3 contains 14 residues. The germline V gene has CDR1 SNHLY and CDR2 FYNNEI. Trimming cost V 6 bases and J 10 bases; bases outside gene matches: 8. The CDR3 DNA reads as TGTGCCAGCAGGGACAGGGGGCCCACGCCCGAGCAGTTCTTC. This translates into CASRDRGPTPEQFF.

The V and J genes are TRBV10-3 and TRBJ2-7; possible D gene TRBD2, 7 bases. This CDR3 has 14 residues. Germline values: CDR1 ENHRY, CDR2 SYGVKD. Trimming cost V 5 bases and J 6 bases, with 17 bases left between them. In nucleotides, the CDR3 is TGTGCCATCAGTCCCCCTGAGGGGGGGCGCGAGCAGTACTTC. This translates into CAISPPEGGREQYF.